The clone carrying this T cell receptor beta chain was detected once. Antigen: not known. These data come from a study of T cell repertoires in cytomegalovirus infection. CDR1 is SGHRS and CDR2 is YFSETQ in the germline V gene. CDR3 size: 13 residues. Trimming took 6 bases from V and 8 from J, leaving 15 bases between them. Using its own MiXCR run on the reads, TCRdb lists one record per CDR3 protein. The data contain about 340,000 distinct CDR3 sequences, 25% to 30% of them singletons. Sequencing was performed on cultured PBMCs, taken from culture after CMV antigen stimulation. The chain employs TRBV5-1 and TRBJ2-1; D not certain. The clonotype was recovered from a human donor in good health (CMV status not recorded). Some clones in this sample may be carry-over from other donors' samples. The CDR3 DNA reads TGCGCCAGCAAACCCCCCAGCAGTTATGAGCAGTTCTTC. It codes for CASKPPSSYEQFF.